This T cell receptor (beta chain) emerged from a study of blood T cell repertoires in COVID-19 (TCRdb year 2020). Some background on the complete study: Samples from collaborators originated in the United States, Italy and Spain and spanned both the acute and convalescent phases of COVID-19. The repertoires were released in a freely available public database meant as a resource for research on the immune response to SARS-CoV-2. A de-identified subject ID, COVID-19 status, age in years and sex were almost always included in the sample metadata. Samples were obtained from the ongoing ImmuneRACE study (first 160 participants) and from 1,254 subjects provided by 6 global collaborators. The prospective study material was composed of cDNA or gDNA derived from T cells, B-cell-depleted T cells, or PBMCs. Deeply sampled blood TCRbeta repertoires from subjects exposed to, actively infected with, or recovered from COVID-19 were included in the dataset. Where HLA class I and class II types were available, the types were taken from metadata supplied by the sample provider, not from assay-based typing.

V loses 1 base, J loses 4 bases, and the germline ends lie 7 bases apart. From the cysteine up to the phenylalanine, the CDR3 has a length of 13 residues. The sequence is cut down to CDR3 DNA, 39 bases in frame from base 1. According to the germline V gene (reference sequence), CDR1 reads GTSNPN and CDR2 reads SVGIG. Collaborating institutions collected whole blood in K2EDTA tubes following their own protocols. Collaborator samples were shipped for TCRbeta analysis as frozen whole blood, isolated PBMCs, or DNA extracted from either sample type. As for this clone: Its cognate antigen has yet to be identified. No quality values exist for individual bases; no much larger clone is one base distant.

What the research found in general, with its limitations: Clinical and demographic metadata were provided uncurated, with the amount varying by source and participant.

TCRbeta CDR3 regions were amplified from genomic DNA by means of the immunoSEQ Assay, a bias-controlled multiplex PCR. The study's own analysis went as follows. The number of nucleated cells in each sample was estimated by amplification of reference gene primers within the assay. To quantify the absolute abundance of each unique TCRbeta CDR3 rearrangement, sequence reads were collapsed and filtered. Productive Simpson clonality was computed per sample as the square root of Simpson's diversity index over productive rearrangements. Held by TCRdb, this immuneACCESS table contains in-frame sequences only and omits some clones. Under half of the omission traces to an unresolved V gene where checked; the cause of the rest is unknown. For V, J and clone size, that table is used; D and trimming come from the DNA. Here the sample has over 50,000 clones; 91% occur a single time. The top ten constitute roughly 6% of the sample.

The specimen sequenced was peripheral blood. The sequence was collected from a man aged 50-60 years with active COVID-19. Rearrangement joined TRBV30 to TRBJ1-4; TRBD1 is a weak D gene call, 5 bases matching. The CDR3 has the sequence CAWSAGFNEKLFF. The DNA sequence is TGTGCCTGGAGTGCAGGGTTTAATGAAAAACTGTTTTTT.